The subject of this entry is one T cell receptor (beta chain). Its specificity is unknown. Germline V gene data show CDR1 as MDHEN and CDR2 as SYDVKM. V dropped 2 bases and J dropped 2; count of bases not matched to a gene: 3. The CDR3 has 15 amino acids. Sequencing was performed with immunoSEQ multiplex PCR; in TCRdb, only in-frame clones are kept and a portion is missing. The sample includes 130,000 or so clones, 89% of them seen just once. This entry is derived from a study of T cell responses to AZD1222 COVID-19 vaccine. Overall study results and limits: Close to half of spike-specific TCRs reportedly recognize unmutated variant regions. Repertoire collection took place solely once the T cell response had peaked.

The sequencing here drew on peripheral blood, taken on day 0 of AZD1222 vaccination. J is TRBJ1-5 and V is TRBV28; 7 bases are a match to TRBD1. The sequence derives from an adult in good health. The CDR3 bases are TGTGCCAGCAGTTTACAGGGGGGGGGCAATCAGCCCCAGCATTTT. It yields the protein CASSLQGGGNQPQHF.